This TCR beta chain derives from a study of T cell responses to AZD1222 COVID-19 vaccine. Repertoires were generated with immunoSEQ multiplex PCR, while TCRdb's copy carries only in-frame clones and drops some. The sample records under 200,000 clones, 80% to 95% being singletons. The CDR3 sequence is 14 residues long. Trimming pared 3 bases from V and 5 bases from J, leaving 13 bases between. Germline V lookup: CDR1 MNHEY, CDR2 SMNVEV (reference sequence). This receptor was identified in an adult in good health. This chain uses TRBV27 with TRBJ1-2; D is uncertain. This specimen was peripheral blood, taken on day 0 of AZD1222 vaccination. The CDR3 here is CASSLDPDGYGYTF. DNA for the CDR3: TGTGCCAGCAGTTTGGACCCAGACGGATATGGCTACACCTTC.